Sequencing of this TCR beta chain was carried out in a study of cytotoxic CD8 clonotypes in ibrutinib-treated CLL. About the study: Per sample, productive templates averaged approximately 250,000 and productive rearrangements averaged about 92,000.

About this clone itself: Its target is not known.

Using immunoSEQ multiplex PCR, the repertoire was profiled, and TCRdb retains in-frame clones only, with some absent. The table has more than 55,000 clones, less than 75% seen once. Study outcomes and limitations: Public clonotypes occurred uncommonly; on treatment, they contracted or remained stable. Clonality, elevated at ibrutinib response, dropped back toward baseline at progression.

The ends lost 1 base at V and 3 bases at J; junction bases unmatched: 0. This CDR3 contains 15 residues. The germline V gene has CDR1 SGHRS and CDR2 YFSETQ. This chain uses TRBV5-1 with TRBJ2-1, with 11 bases that match TRBD2. The specimen was PBMCs, collected after 12 months of ibrutinib treatment. This TCR derives from a human donor with chronic lymphocytic leukemia. The CDR3 DNA follows: TGCGCCAGCAGCTTGACTAGCGGGAGCTACAATGAGCAGTTCTTC. This sequence encodes CASSLTSGSYNEQFF.